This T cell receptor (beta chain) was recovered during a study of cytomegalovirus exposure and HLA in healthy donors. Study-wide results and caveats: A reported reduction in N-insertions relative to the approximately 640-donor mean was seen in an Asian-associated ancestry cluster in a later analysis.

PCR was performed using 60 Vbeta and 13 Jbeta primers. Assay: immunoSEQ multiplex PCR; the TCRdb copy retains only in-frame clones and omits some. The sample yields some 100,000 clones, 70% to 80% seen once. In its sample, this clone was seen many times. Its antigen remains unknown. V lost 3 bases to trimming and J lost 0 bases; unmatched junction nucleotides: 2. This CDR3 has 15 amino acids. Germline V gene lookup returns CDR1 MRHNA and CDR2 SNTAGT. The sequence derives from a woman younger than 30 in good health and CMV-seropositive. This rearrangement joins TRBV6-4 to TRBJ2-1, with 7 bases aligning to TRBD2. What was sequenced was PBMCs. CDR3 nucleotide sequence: TGTGCCAGCAGTGATAGGGAGGGCTCCTACAATGAGCAGTTCTTC. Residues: CASSDREGSYNEQFF.